The 17 T cell receptor beta chains reported below all come from one sample, sequenced in a study of T cell changes during pregnancy in multiple sclerosis. Method: immunoSEQ multiplex PCR; TCRdb's copy keeps in-frame clones and lacks some. This table holds about 100,000 clones, approximately 90% found once. Material: peripheral blood, obtained after pregnancy. The receptors here all came from a female donor with multiple sclerosis, enrolled in a pregnancy study.

Here the CDR3 DNA reads TGTGCCAGCAGTTCAGGGTTCGAGCAGTACTTC. Protein sequence: CASSSGFEQYF. This chain joins TRBV14 and TRBJ2-7, with D maybe TRBD1 (5 bases). Germline CDR1 reads SGHDN; CDR2 reads FVKESK. The CDR3 runs 11 residues. Trimming removed 6 bases at V and 6 bases at J, with 9 bases between. Complete variable domain (other parts from reference TRBV14 and TRBJ2-7): EAGVTQFPSHSVIEKGQTVTLRCDPISGHDNLYWYRRVMGKEIKFLLHFVKESKQDESGMPNNRFLAERTGGTYSTLKVQPAELEDSGVYFCASSSGFEQYFGPGTRLTVT.

This clone was seen a few times. The chain joins TRBV5-6 to TRBJ1-1; no firm D call. Germline V gene lookup returns CDR1 SGHDT and CDR2 YYEEEE. V was trimmed by 7 bases and J by 0 bases, leaving 10 bases between them. This CDR3 has 13 residues. The CDR3 bases are TGTGCCAGCGCGAAAGTTATGAACACTGAAGCTTTCTTT. Protein: CASAKVMNTEAFF.

The chain is built from TRBV19 and TRBJ1-5; no definite D call. The CDR3 extends over 16 amino acids. V lost 4 bases to trimming and J lost 2 bases, with 15 bases between them. Germline V CDR1 and CDR2: LNHDA, SQIVND (reference sequence). The CDR3, as DNA: TGTGCCAGTAGTAGGCCGGGTGAAGGAGGCAATCAGCCCCAGCATTTT. As protein: CASSRPGEGGNQPQHF.

The J gene is TRBJ1-2, the V gene TRBV18; D is undetermined. The V gene's germline CDR1 is KGHSH and CDR2 LQKENI. The CDR3 consists of 13 residues. The V and J ends lost 1 base and 3 bases respectively, with 6 bases between them. The CDR3, as DNA: TGTGCCAGCTCACCACGGTCAGACTATGGCTACACCTTC. It specifies CASSPRSDYGYTF.

The chain combines TRBV28 with TRBJ1-3; D call uncertain. The CDR3 runs to 12 residues. Trimming cost V 10 bases and J 0 bases, with 7 bases left between them. Looked up from germline, CDR1 is MDHEN and CDR2 is SYDVKM. The CDR3 loop reads CATGDSGNTIYF. CDR3 nucleotides: TGTGCCACCGGGGACTCTGGAAACACCATATATTTT.

The gene calls are TRBV5-6 and TRBJ1-2; no definite D call. The V and J ends lost 2 bases and 4 bases respectively, with 12 bases between them. The CDR3 spans 14 residues. Germline loops: CDR1 SGHDT, CDR2 YYEEEE. The CDR3 reads CASSFFLQFYGYTF. CDR3 nucleotide sequence: TGTGCCAGCAGCTTCTTTTTACAGTTCTATGGCTACACCTTC.

The rearrangement links TRBV15 to TRBJ2-7, with D tentatively TRBD2 (5 bases). V was trimmed by 0 bases and J by 6 bases, leaving 15 bases between them. The CDR3 runs to 15 residues. CDR1 and CDR2 from the germline V gene are LNHNV and YYDKDF (reference sequence). This chain's CDR3 is CATSRDRLAATEQYF. The DNA of the CDR3 is TGTGCCACCAGCAGAGATAGGCTAGCAGCCACCGAGCAGTACTTC.

The genes are TRBV9 and TRBJ1-2, with D possibly TRBD1 on 6 matching bases. The CDR3 totals 19 residues. Trimming removed 3 bases at V and 3 bases at J, with 27 bases between. Germline-derived CDR1 and CDR2 are SGDLS and YYNGEE. The CDR3 DNA sequence: TGTGCCAGCAGCGCTCCCGTAGGGGGGGCGCGGCAAGTACACTATGGCTACACCTTC. Protein: CASSAPVGGARQVHYGYTF. Filled out from reference TRBV9 and TRBJ1-2, the complete variable domain reads DSGVTQTPKHLITATGQRVTLRCSPRSGDLSVYWYQQSLDQGLQFLIQYYNGEERAKGNILERFSAQQFPDLHSELNLSSLELGDSALYFCASSAPVGGARQVHYGYTFGSGTRLTVV.

The chain couples TRBV9 to TRBJ1-6; perhaps TRBD1 as D (5 bases). The CDR3 consists of 15 residues. V was pared by 7 bases and J by 1 base, with 12 bases between. The germline CDR1 and CDR2 sequences are SGDLS and YYNGEE. The CDR3 here is CASGAGGSYNSPLHF. The CDR3 DNA follows: TGTGCCAGCGGGGCGGGGGGATCCTATAATTCACCCCTCCACTTT.

The chain carries TRBV27 and TRBJ2-3; 12 nucleotides align to TRBD2. With 6 bases clipped from V and 3 bases from J, the junction kept 4 bases outside the gene matches. The CDR3 covers 15 residues. Germline V lookup: CDR1 MNHEY, CDR2 SMNVEV (reference sequence). The CDR3 here is CASSSSGRATDTQYF. In DNA, the CDR3 is TGTGCCAGCAGCTCTAGCGGGAGGGCGACAGATACGCAGTATTTT.

The V call is TRBV11-3, the J call TRBJ1-1, with TRBD1 identical over 7 bases. The germline gives CDR1 SGHNT, CDR2 YENEEA. Trimming cost V 5 bases and J 6 bases; bases outside gene matches: 9. CDR3 length: 14 amino acids. CDR3 region: CASSPGQADAEAFF. The CDR3 DNA reads as TGTGCCAGCAGCCCCGGACAGGCTGACGCTGAAGCTTTCTTT. The full variable domain, in which reference TRBV11-3 and TRBJ1-1 provide the parts outside the CDR3, is EAGVVQSPRYKIIEKKQPVAFWCNPISGHNTLYWYLQNLGQGPELLIRYENEEAVDDSQLPKDRFSAERLKGVDSTLKIQPAELGDSAVYLCASSPGQADAEAFFGQGTRLTVV.

This chain uses TRBV7-2 with TRBJ2-2, with D maybe TRBD2 (7 bases). The V gene's germline CDR1 is SGHTA and CDR2 FQGNSA. This CDR3 has 15 residues. V lost 5 bases, J lost 6 bases, and 16 bases lay in between. CDR3 loop: CASSRGGARAGELFF. The CDR3 coding sequence is TGTGCCAGCAGCAGAGGGGGGGCGCGGGCCGGGGAGCTGTTTTTT.

This rearrangement joins TRBV4-3 to TRBJ1-2; D not resolved. The CDR3 consists of 13 residues. In germline, CDR1 is LGHNA, CDR2 YSLEER. V dropped 1 base and J dropped 4 bases, with 7 bases sitting between them. CDR3 DNA sequence: TGCGCCAGCAGCCAAGGGAACAGCTATGGCTACACCTTC. This codes for CASSQGNSYGYTF.

CDR3 in amino acids: CASSYGQEAFF. The CDR3 bases are TGTGCCAGCAGTTATGGGCAGGAAGCTTTCTTT. V is TRBV6-5 and J is TRBJ1-1; D gene unclear. Germline V gives CDR1 MNHEY, CDR2 SVGAGI. The ends were cut back, 3 bases at V and 8 bases at J, with 7 bases in the middle. CDR3 length: 11 amino acids.

The J gene is TRBJ1-1, the V gene TRBV20-1; 9 bases align to TRBD1. The germline V gene has CDR1 DFQATT and CDR2 SNEGSKA (reference sequence). The CDR3 runs 11 residues. The ends lost 6 bases at V and 6 bases at J; junction bases unmatched: 2. The CDR3 DNA follows: TGCAGTGCCCGGACAGGGGCTGAAGCTTTCTTT. Encoded protein: CSARTGAEAFF.

This clone was detected only a few times. V and J are TRBV6-5 and TRBJ1-6; 7 bases map to TRBD1. V dropped 4 bases and J dropped 9; count of bases not matched to a gene: 6. Germline V lookup: CDR1 MNHEY, CDR2 SVGAGI. This CDR3 comprises 14 residues. CDR3 coding DNA: TGTGCCAGCAGTTTACAAGGGGGCGGTTCACCCCTCCACTTT. Its protein product is CASSLQGGGSPLHF.

This clone was picked up a small number of times. This sequence joins TRBV5-1 and TRBJ1-1; D is ambiguous. Between the trimmed V and J ends, which lost 6 bases and 0 bases, there was a span of 15 bases. CDR3 length: 15 residues. Looked up from germline, CDR1 is SGHRS and CDR2 is YFSETQ. The CDR3 reads CASTASRGVNTEAFF. CDR3 nucleotide sequence: TGCGCCAGCACGGCCTCGAGAGGTGTGAACACTGAAGCTTTCTTT.